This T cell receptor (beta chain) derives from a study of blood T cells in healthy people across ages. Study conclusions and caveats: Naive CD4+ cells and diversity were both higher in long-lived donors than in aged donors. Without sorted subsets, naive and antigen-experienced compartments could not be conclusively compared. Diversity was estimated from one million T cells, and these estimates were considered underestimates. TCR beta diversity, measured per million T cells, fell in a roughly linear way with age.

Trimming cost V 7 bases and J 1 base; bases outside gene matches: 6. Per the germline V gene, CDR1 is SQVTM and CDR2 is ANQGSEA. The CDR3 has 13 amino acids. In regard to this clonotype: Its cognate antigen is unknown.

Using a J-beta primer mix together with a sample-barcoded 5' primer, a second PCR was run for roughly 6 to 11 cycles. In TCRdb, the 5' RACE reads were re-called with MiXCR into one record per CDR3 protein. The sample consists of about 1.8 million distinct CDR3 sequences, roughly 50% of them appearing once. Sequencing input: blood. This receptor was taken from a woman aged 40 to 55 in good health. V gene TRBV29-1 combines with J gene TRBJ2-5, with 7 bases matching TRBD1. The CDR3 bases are TGCAGCGCATTGGACAGGTTCCAAGAGACCCAGTACTTC. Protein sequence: CSALDRFQETQYF. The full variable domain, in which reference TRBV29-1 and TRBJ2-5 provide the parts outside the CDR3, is SAVISQKPSRDICQRGTSLTIQCQVDSQVTMMFWYRQQPGQSLTLIATANQGSEATYESGFVIDKFPISRPNLTFSTLTVSNMSPEDSSIYLCSALDRFQETQYFGPGTRLLVL.